The source of this T cell receptor (beta chain) is a study of T cell repertoires in cytomegalovirus infection. The germline CDR1 and CDR2 sequences are ENHRY and SYGVKD. The CDR3 has 15 amino acids. The V end was cut by 4 bases, the J end by 4 bases, with 16 bases between. General study findings and limits: HLA-C-restricted CMV clonotypes gave the most frequent clonotype in two of eight donors.

TCRdb reprocessed the reads via MiXCR and lists one record per CDR3 protein. The repertoire consists of around 300,000 distinct CDR3 sequences, with about 25% occurring once and the leading ten covering more than 11%. Turning to this clonotype: Antigen unknown.

The chain joins TRBV10-3 to TRBJ1-1, with D possibly matching TRBD1 (5 bases). Sequenced: PBMCs. The clonotype was recovered from a human donor in good health (CMV status not recorded). Some clones in this sample may be carry-over from other donors' samples. CDR3 sequence (DNA): TGTGCCATCAGTGGGGGGGGACGGTGGGGCACTGAAGCTTTCTTT. Translation gives CAISGGGRWGTEAFF.